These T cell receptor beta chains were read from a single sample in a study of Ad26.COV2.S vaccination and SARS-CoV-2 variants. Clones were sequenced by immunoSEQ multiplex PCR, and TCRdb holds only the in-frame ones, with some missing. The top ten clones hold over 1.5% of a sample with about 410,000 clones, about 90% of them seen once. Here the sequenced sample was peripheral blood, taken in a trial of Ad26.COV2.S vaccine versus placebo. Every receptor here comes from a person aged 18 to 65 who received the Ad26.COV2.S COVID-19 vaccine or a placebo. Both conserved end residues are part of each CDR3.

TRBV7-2 CASSLLGRRQSGGYTF
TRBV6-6 CASRTDRNYGYTF
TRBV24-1 CATSDPRGTPGGAQYF
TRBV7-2 CASSSLPWQADTQYF
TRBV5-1 CASSLAERGTQETQYF
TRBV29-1 CSVVRTGDTNYGYTF
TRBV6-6 CAARQYPDGYTF
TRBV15 CATSRGVGGPHYGYTF
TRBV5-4 CASSPREGVGYGYTF
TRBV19 CASSIGQGAYNEQFF
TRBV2 CASSRAGGDTDTQYF
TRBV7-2 CASSLVGGSSSDTQYF
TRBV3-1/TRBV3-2 CASSPHDRDQPQHF
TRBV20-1 CSARAEQYF
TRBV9 CASSDGTGGENEQYF
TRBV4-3 CASSQDIGYNEQFF
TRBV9 CASSVEAQLTETQYF
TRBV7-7 CASSYGTGGPSYNSPLHF
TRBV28 CASRWGGAVYNEQFF
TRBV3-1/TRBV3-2 CASSGDLSGLGASQETQYF
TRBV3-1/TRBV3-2 CASSRWRDSYNEQFF
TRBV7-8 CASSLTGGSYNEQFF
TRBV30 CAWTTPDRVSGYTF
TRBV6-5 CASSRMISPTDTQYF
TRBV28 CASSFMGQYTDTQYF
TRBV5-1 CASSLGGTGGTEAFF
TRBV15 CATSRVPSPGPEAFF
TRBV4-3 CASSQGAYRGDYGEAFF
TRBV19 CASSPGQGYGYTF
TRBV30 CAWTLGKGRNTEAFF
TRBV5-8 CASSLAWGTANTEAFF
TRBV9 CASSGASGGALLF
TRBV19 CASSPSGIGYEQYF
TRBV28 CASSSEHLRGGNYGYTF
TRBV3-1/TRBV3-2 CASSETRSGNTIYF
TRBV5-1 CASSLSGTENIQYF
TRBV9 CASTRRGQGYTF
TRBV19 CASSMFQFDTQYF
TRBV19 CASSMTLYNSPLHF
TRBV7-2 CASSLATGTSVLRTDTQYF
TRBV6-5 CASSYPYTSTDTQYF
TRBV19 CASSIRTGLGINYGYTF
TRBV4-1 CASSQSGTGDLEQYF